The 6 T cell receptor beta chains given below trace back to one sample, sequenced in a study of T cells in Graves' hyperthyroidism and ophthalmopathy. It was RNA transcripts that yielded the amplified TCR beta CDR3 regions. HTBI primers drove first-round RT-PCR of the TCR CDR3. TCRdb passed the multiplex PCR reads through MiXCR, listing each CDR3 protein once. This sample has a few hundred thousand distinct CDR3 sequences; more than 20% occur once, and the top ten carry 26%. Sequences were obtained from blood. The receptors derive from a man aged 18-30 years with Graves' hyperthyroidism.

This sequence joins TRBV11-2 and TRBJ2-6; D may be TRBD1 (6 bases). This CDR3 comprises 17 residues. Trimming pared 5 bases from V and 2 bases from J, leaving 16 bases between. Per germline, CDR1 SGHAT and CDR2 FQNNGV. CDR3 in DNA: TGTGCCAGCAGCCTTCCAAGGGGGACGACTGGGGCCAACGTCCTGACTTTC. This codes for CASSLPRGTTGANVLTF.

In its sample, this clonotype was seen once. The CDR3 loop is CASSYSVGFYEQYF. CDR3 coding DNA: TGTGCCAGCAGTTACTCGGTAGGGTTCTACGAGCAGTACTTC. This chain joins TRBV6-5 and TRBJ2-7; D unclear. Per the germline V gene, CDR1 is MNHEY and CDR2 is SVGAGI. V was trimmed by 0 bases and J by 3 bases, leaving 9 bases between them. The CDR3 extends over 14 amino acids.

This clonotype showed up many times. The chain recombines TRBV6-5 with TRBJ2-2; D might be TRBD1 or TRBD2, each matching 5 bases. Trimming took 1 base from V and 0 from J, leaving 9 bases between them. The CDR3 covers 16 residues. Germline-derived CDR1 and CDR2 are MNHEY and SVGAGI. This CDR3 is CASSYLGPSNTGELFF. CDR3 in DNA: TGTGCCAGCAGTTACTTGGGACCTTCGAACACCGGGGAGCTGTTTTTT.

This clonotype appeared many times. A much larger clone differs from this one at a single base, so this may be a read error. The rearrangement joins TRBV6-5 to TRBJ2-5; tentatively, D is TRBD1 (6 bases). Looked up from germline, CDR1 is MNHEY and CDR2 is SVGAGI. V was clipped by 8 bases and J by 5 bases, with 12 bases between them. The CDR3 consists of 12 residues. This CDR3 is CASGKGEETQYF. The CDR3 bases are TGTGCCAGCGGTAAGGGGGAGGAGACCCAGTACTTC.

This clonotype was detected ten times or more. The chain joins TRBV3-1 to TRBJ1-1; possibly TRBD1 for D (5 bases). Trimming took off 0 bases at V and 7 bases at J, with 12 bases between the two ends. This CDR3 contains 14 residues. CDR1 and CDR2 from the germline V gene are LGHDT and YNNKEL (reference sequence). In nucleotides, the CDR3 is TGTGCCAGCAGCCAAGAACGTTCGGGGGTTGAAGCTTTCTTT. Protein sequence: CASSQERSGVEAFF.

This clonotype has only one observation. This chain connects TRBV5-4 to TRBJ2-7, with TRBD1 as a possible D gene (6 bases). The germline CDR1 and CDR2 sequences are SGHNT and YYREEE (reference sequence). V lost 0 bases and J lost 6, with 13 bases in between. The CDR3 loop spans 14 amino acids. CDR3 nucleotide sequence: TGTGCCAGCAGCTTGGAGGGGGTTAAAGCCGAGCAGTACTTC. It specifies CASSLEGVKAEQYF.